This T cell receptor (beta chain) was observed in a study of tumor-infiltrating lymphocytes in oesophageal squamous cell carcinoma. This clonotype was recorded a few times. A read error is possible here, since a much larger clone lies one base away. TCRdb used MiXCR to reprocess the PCR reads, holding one entry per CDR3 protein. The sample gives approximately 5,600 distinct CDR3 sequences, over 12% of which show up once; more than 20% is in the top ten. Deletions cut 5 bases from V and 11 bases from J, with 15 bases between. The length of the CDR3 is 12 residues. Germline loops: CDR1 MDHEN, CDR2 SYDVKM.

This rearrangement joins TRBV28 to TRBJ2-5, with D uncertain. Sequenced: normal esophageal tissue next to the tumor. The clonotype comes from a male donor with esophageal squamous cell carcinoma. CDR3 DNA sequence: TGTGCCAGCAGTGATACGGCTGATGAGCAGTACTTC. Protein product: CASSDTADEQYF.